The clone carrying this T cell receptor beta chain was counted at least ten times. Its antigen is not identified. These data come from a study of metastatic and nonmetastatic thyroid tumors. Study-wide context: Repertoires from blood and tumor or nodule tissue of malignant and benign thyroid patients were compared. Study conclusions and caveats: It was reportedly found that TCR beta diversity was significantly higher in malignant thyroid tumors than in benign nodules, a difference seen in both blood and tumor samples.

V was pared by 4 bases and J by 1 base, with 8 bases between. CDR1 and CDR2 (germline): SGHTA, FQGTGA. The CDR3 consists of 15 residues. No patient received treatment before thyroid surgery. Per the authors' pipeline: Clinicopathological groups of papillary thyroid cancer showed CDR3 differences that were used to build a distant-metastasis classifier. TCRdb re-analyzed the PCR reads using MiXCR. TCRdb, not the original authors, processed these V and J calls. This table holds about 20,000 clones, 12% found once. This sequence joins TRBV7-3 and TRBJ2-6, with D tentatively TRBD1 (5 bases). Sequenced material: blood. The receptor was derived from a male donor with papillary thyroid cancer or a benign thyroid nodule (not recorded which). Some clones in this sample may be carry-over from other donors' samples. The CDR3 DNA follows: TGTGCCAGCAGCTACTCAGGGTCTGGGGCCAACGTCCTGACTTTC. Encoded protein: CASSYSGSGANVLTF.